The T cell receptor (beta chain) under discussion was sequenced for a study of long-term antiretroviral therapy in people with HIV (dated by TCRdb to 2021 to 2024). Context from the whole study: The earliest samples were collected roughly a decade before the 2015 WHO recommendation for immediate ART, at a time when ART was usually postponed until CD4 counts fell. A retrospective serial study tested whether ART initiation and durable HIV suppression were associated with changes in peripheral blood TRB repertoire composition and diversity. A total of roughly 200 cryopreserved PBMC samples came from a few dozen adults with confirmed HIV infection and were collected serially over a mean of around 6 years (range 1-12). Among the 30 to 35 participants with HIV, ten to twelve were female. No cross-contamination during QIAcube processing turned up in test extractions that ran a monoclonal T-cell line alongside around 34 polyclonal samples.

The full study reports these points: Because pre-ART samples had limited cell numbers, unsorted PBMC were profiled rather than sorted CD4+ and CD8+ T cells. At every time point, the repertoire was dominated by expanded TRB clones first identified before ART initiation, although this dominance fluctuated and, in many PLHIV, declined after ART. Since PBMC availability was limited, sequencing covered only the TCR beta chain, with no alpha chain pairing. Starting ART was linked to a significant rise in TRB diversity, yet even with long-term ART the diversity remained significantly lower than in transplant donor controls. Inferences about post-ART repertoire changes are limited because no data were available on ART adherence, viral resistance or therapy changes. Compared with controls, HIV repertoires had narrower CDR3 length ranges, and the network structure pointed to an antigen-experienced repertoire that shifted only slightly toward naive after ART. The samples span the years 2004 to 2017, and the ART regimens used at that time may not be as effective as current regimens.

The immunoSEQ hsTCRB v3.0 assay was used at survey level resolution for TRB variable region sequencing. TRB sequencing targeted a depth of about 40,000-50,000 T-cell genomes per sample. An Illumina MiSeq with a v3 150-cycle kit was used to sequence the pooled TRB libraries. From the authors' description of their analysis: Repertoire analysis was performed in R inside a reproducible Nextflow workflow that covered QC, data transformation and analysis. LymphoSeq2, an R package for AIRR-Seq data exploration, was used to implement custom analyses. A few samples yielding fewer than 5000 total TRB sequences were excluded, leaving 188 analyzed HIV repertoires. Among the roughly 190 retained HIV repertoires, 55 to 60 were collected before ART initiation and around 130 were collected after ART initiation. Repertoires were downsampled to 5000 TRB nucleotide sequences, and summary statistics were averaged over 100 downsampling iterations. Only TRB sequences with CDR3 regions of at least seven amino acids were retained for analysis. A Shannon entropy-derived clonality score and the Gini coefficient were used to measure diversity. In repertoire networks, the top 5000 CDR3 amino acid sequences were linked whenever an edit distance of one separated two sequences. Antigen specificity groups and MHC restriction were predicted for TRB CDR3 amino acid sequences with GLIPH2. To flag known associations with CMV, EBV, HIV or tissue antigens, CDR3 amino acid sequences were compared against VDJdb and McPAS-TCR. Pre-ART, post-ART and control groups were compared with Wilcoxon signed-rank tests and Holm-Bonferroni correction. The table comes from immuneACCESS by way of TCRdb, which keeps in-frame sequences with V and J called. Part of the clones is missing from these tables; in studies checked, under half for an unresolved V gene and the rest for unknown reasons. V and J calls and clone size follow that table, whereas D and trimming were derived from the DNA. The sample records about 32,000 clones, 95% to 98% of which are singletons. 1.9% of the sample goes to the ten largest clones.

Counted from cysteine to phenylalanine, this CDR3 has 14 amino acids. Just CDR3 DNA is preserved here, 42 bases in frame from base 1. The V end gives up 4 bases and the J end 6 bases, leaving 6 bases in the junction not matched to a gene. CDR1 and CDR2, looked up from the germline V gene, are SGHRS and YFSETQ. Participants were included only if at least one PBMC sample before ART initiation and at least two post-ART samples were available. Treatment was received in the United States of America by all participants with HIV. Before DNA extraction, cryopreserved samples of roughly 1-10 million PBMC were thawed and washed. At the time of the earliest PBMC sample for each participant with HIV, ages ranged from roughly 20 to 54 years. PBMC samples from each participant spanned 1-4 timepoints before ART initiation and 2-8 timepoints after ART initiation, with a median of 7 samples. Serial HIV viral load, CD4+ T-cell count, ART history and demographic data were obtained for every participant. A Qiagen kit on a QIAcube was used to extract genomic DNA from unsorted PBMC, with samples processed in batches of 12.

With regard to this clone: The antigen it binds to is not known. No much larger clonotype is one base removed from it; base qualities were not supplied.

This clonotype originated in a man aged 30 to 39 with HIV. The sample here was unsorted PBMCs, taken 7.6 years after starting antiretroviral therapy. This receptor chain uses TRBV5-1 and TRBJ2-3, and 9 junctional nucleotides match TRBD1. The CDR3 protein is CASSRDREGDTQYF. In nucleotides, the sequence is TGCGCCAGCAGCCGGGACAGGGAGGGTGATACGCAGTATTTT.